Listed below are T cell receptor beta chains from one sample, sequenced in a study of blood T cell repertoires in COVID-19. Generated by immunoSEQ multiplex PCR, the TCRdb table keeps only in-frame clones and is missing some. This sample carries 300,000 to 400,000 clones, roughly nine tenths of them seen once, and the ten largest clones take around 2.8%. The sequencing sample was made of peripheral blood. Every receptor here comes from a woman aged 25 to 39 with COVID-19, enrolled during active disease. Each CDR3 is given with its conserved first and last residue. The D gene is left open where the match is weak. Expanded clones get a size class; other rows say once, few or many, or leave the size out.

CDR3 | DNA | D | J | size | V
CAGPGAKYGYTF | TGTGCTGGGCCAGGGGCAAAATATGGCTACACCTTC | - | TRBJ1-2 | - | TRBV30
CASRNEEGREQYF | TGTGCCAGCAGGAACGAGGAAGGTCGCGAGCAGTACTTC | - | TRBJ2-7 | few | TRBV2
CASSITYSRNSGNTIYF | TGTGCCAGTAGTATCACGTACAGCCGCAACTCTGGAAACACCATATATTTT | - | TRBJ1-3 | - | TRBV19
CASSDLTGGQETQYF | TGTGCCAGCAGCGACCTGACAGGGGGGCAAGAGACCCAGTACTTC | TRBD1 | TRBJ2-5 | - | TRBV7-2
CASSPWDRDPEPQHF | TGTGCCAGCTCACCTTGGGACAGGGATCCTGAGCCCCAGCATTTT | TRBD1 | TRBJ1-5 | - | TRBV18
CASSQDLTTDTQYF | TGCGCCAGCAGCCAAGACCTAACCACAGATACGCAGTATTTT | - | TRBJ2-3 | - | TRBV4-3
CASSLYPGGPNQPQHF | TGTGCCAGCAGCTTATACCCCGGAGGGCCCAATCAGCCCCAGCATTTT | - | TRBJ1-5 | once | TRBV7-2
CASSLLTGGRRDTQYF | TGTGCCAGCAGCTTGCTGACGGGGGGGCGGAGAGATACGCAGTATTTT | TRBD2 | TRBJ2-3 | - | TRBV5-6
CASSFGQEDSGELFF | TGTGCCAGCAGCTTCGGACAGGAAGACTCCGGGGAGCTGTTTTTT | TRBD1 | TRBJ2-2 | - | TRBV5-6
CASSTNRRDRGWAQETQYF | TGTGCCAGCAGCACGAACAGACGGGACAGGGGATGGGCACAAGAGACCCAGTACTTC | - | TRBJ2-5 | - | TRBV21-1
CASSPGDRGNYGYTF | TGCGCCAGCAGCCCGGGGGACAGGGGTAACTATGGCTACACCTTC | TRBD1 | TRBJ1-2 | - | TRBV10-1
CASSYLEVGLGRESNEQFF | TGTGCCAGCAGTTATTTGGAAGTTGGGTTGGGGCGGGAGAGCAATGAGCAGTTCTTC | TRBD2 | TRBJ2-1 | - | TRBV6-2/TRBV6-3
CASSQSRGQPQHF | TGTGCCAGCAGCCAATCTAGGGGACAGCCCCAGCATTTT | - | TRBJ1-5 | - | TRBV16
CAWSVGGGGTEAFF | TGTGCCTGGAGTGTGGGAGGGGGAGGTACTGAAGCTTTCTTT | - | TRBJ1-1 | - | TRBV30
CASSLVTGTADNSPLHF | TGCGCCAGCAGCTTGGTGACGGGGACAGCCGATAATTCACCCCTCCACTTT | TRBD1 | TRBJ1-6 | - | TRBV5-1
CASSLAPDRAGYTF | TGCGCCAGCAGCTTGGCCCCGGACAGGGCTGGCTACACCTTC | TRBD1 | TRBJ1-2 | - | TRBV5-1
CASSPLAEFTYGYTF | TGTGCCAGCAGCCCACTGGCGGAGTTTACCTATGGCTACACCTTC | - | TRBJ1-2 | - | TRBV5-4
CASSLSNEQFF | TGCGCCAGCAGCCTTAGTAATGAGCAGTTCTTC | - | TRBJ2-1 | - | TRBV4-1
CASGQRVWGPRDEKLFF | TGTGCCAGCGGCCAAAGGGTCTGGGGCCCACGGGATGAAAAACTGTTTTTT | - | TRBJ1-4 | - | TRBV27
CASSQVPTSGGGYTF | TGCGCCAGCAGCCAAGTCCCAACCAGCGGGGGTGGCTACACCTTC | - | TRBJ1-2 | - | TRBV4-1
CASSYLKGDTDTQYF | TGTGCCAGCAGTTATCTGAAGGGAGACACAGATACGCAGTATTTT | - | TRBJ2-3 | - | TRBV6-6
CASKTQGSTNEKLFF | TGTGCCAGCAAAACACAGGGTTCAACTAATGAAAAACTGTTTTTT | - | TRBJ1-4 | once | TRBV6-5
CASVDTNNYGYTF | TGTGCCAGCGTCGACACGAATAACTATGGCTACACCTTC | - | TRBJ1-2 | - | TRBV28
CASSLRAGTDTQYF | TGTGCCAGCAGCTTGAGGGCTGGCACAGATACGCAGTATTTT | - | TRBJ2-3 | - | TRBV11-1
CASRTLDEGRSGANVLTF | TGTGCCAGCAGAACCCTGGACGAGGGGAGGTCTGGGGCCAACGTCCTGACTTTC | - | TRBJ2-6 | - | TRBV19
CASSWAGSPPYEQYF | TGTGCCAGCAGCTGGGCTGGTTCCCCGCCCTACGAGCAGTACTTC | - | TRBJ2-7 | few | TRBV5-4
CSASWWGLAGGAGETQYF | TGCAGTGCTAGTTGGTGGGGACTAGCGGGAGGGGCAGGAGAGACCCAGTACTTC | TRBD2 | TRBJ2-5 | - | TRBV20-1
CASSKITGQQPQHF | TGTGCCAGCAGCAAAATTACAGGGCAACAGCCCCAGCATTTT | - | TRBJ1-5 | - | TRBV5-5
CASSSGGRGTNQETQYF | TGTGCCAGCAGCTCGGGGGGACGGGGGACCAACCAAGAGACCCAGTACTTC | TRBD2 | TRBJ2-5 | - | TRBV5-4
CASSITGAQETQYF | TGTGCCAGTAGTATTACAGGGGCACAAGAGACCCAGTACTTC | TRBD1 | TRBJ2-5 | - | TRBV19
CASSQTYGGTDTQYF | TGCGCCAGCAGCCAAACGTACGGTGGCACAGATACGCAGTATTTT | - | TRBJ2-3 | - | TRBV4-1
CAWSSPPSAMVYTF | TGTGCCTGGAGTTCGCCGCCCTCCGCTATGGTCTACACCTTC | - | TRBJ1-2 | - | TRBV30
CASSPATGFEKLFF | TGTGCCAGCAGCCCCGCGACAGGGTTTGAAAAACTGTTTTTT | TRBD1 | TRBJ1-4 | - | TRBV5-4
CASSLIAGGPDEQYF | TGCGCCAGCAGTCTTATAGCGGGGGGGCCGGACGAGCAGTACTTC | TRBD2 | TRBJ2-7 | - | TRBV4-1
CASSLPLGGGETQYF | TGTGCCAGCAGCCTACCGTTGGGCGGGGGGGAGACCCAGTACTTC | TRBD2 | TRBJ2-5 | - | TRBV7-8
CASSQEIKSGGQAIPYNEQFF | TGCGCCAGCAGCCAAGAAATCAAGAGCGGTGGACAGGCGATACCCTACAATGAGCAGTTCTTC | TRBD1 | TRBJ2-1 | - | TRBV4-3
CASSLIPRERQETQYF | TGTGCCAGCAGCTTAATTCCACGGGAGCGCCAAGAGACCCAGTACTTC | - | TRBJ2-5 | - | TRBV7-6